These 17 T cell receptor beta chains share one sample of origin, sequenced in a study of T cells after yellow fever vaccination. TCRdb redid the calling of the 5' RACE reads with MiXCR, one entry per CDR3 protein. The sample consists of around 350,000 distinct CDR3 sequences, roughly 10% of them appearing once. The material was PBMCs, obtained on the day of the first yellow fever vaccination. The receptor source for this set is a man aged 18 to 30 who received the YFV17D yellow fever vaccine.

The sample holds a few counts of this clonotype. V usage is TRBV5-1 and J usage is TRBJ2-3; 8 nucleotides align to TRBD1. J gave up 5 bases and V 5 bases, and 10 bases lay outside the gene matches. This CDR3 is 15 amino acids long. Germline assignment: CDR1 SGHRS and CDR2 YFSETQ. The CDR3 coding sequence is TGCGCCAGCAGGATGACAGGGGCATCCGGAGATACGCAGTATTTT. It is translated as CASRMTGASGDTQYF.

This clonotype was counted at least ten times. The V and J genes are TRBV3-1 and TRBJ2-7, with 7 bases aligning to TRBD1. J was trimmed by 0 bases and V by 3 bases; bases with no gene match: 2. The CDR3 contains 14 residues. Germline values: CDR1 LGHDT, CDR2 YNNKEL (reference sequence). CDR3 nucleotide sequence: TGTGCCAGCAGCCACCGGGACAGCTCCTACGAGCAGTACTTC. Amino acid sequence: CASSHRDSSYEQYF.

V is TRBV5-5 and J is TRBJ2-7, with a possible D match to TRBD1 (5 bases). V was shortened by 4 bases and J by 1 base, with 12 bases between the two germline ends. The CDR3 loop spans 14 amino acids. The germline V gene encodes CDR1 SGHKS and CDR2 YYEKEE (reference sequence). The CDR3: CASSLETESYEQYV. Here the CDR3 DNA reads TGTGCCAGCAGCCTTGAGACAGAATCCTACGAGCAGTACGTC.

There are a few counts of this clonotype. The chain recombines TRBV29-1 with TRBJ1-2; a possible D gene is TRBD1 (5 bases). Germline values: CDR1 SQVTM, CDR2 ANQGSEA. The CDR3 length is 13 residues. Trimming pared 6 bases from V and 7 bases from J, leaving 18 bases between. Here the CDR3 DNA reads TGCAGCGTGGGGGACGGATCCTTTGGTGGCTACACCTTC. It yields the protein CSVGDGSFGGYTF. Together with reference TRBV29-1 and TRBJ1-2, the CDR3 gives the full variable domain: SAVISQKPSRDICQRGTSLTIQCQVDSQVTMMFWYRQQPGQSLTLIATANQGSEATYESGFVIDKFPISRPNLTFSTLTVSNMSPEDSSIYLCSVGDGSFGGYTFGSGTRLTVV.

This clonotype was seen more than once but under ten times. The CDR3 region has the DNA TGTGCCAGCAGCCAGGTCGGTATGAGGGACAATGAGCAGTTCTTC. This sequence encodes CASSQVGMRDNEQFF. The rearrangement joins TRBV11-1 to TRBJ2-1, with D possibly matching TRBD2 (5 bases). There are 15 residues in the CDR3. The ends were cut back, 5 bases at V and 5 bases at J, with 16 bases in the middle. CDR1 and CDR2 (germline): SGHAT, FQDESV (reference sequence).

This clonotype has a handful of counts. V and J are TRBV12-3 or TRBV12-4 and TRBJ1-2; TRBD1 aligns across 10 bases. The CDR3 totals 15 residues. With V trimmed by 1 base and J by 5 bases, 4 bases remained unmatched. The CDR3 region has the DNA TGTGCCAGCAGTTTAGGCGGACAGGGGGGTTATGGCTACACCTTC. Protein product: CASSLGGQGGYGYTF.

V and J are TRBV4-3 and TRBJ2-1; D not resolved. The CDR3 covers 14 residues. From germline, CDR1 is LGHNA and CDR2 YSLEER. The V end lost 4 bases, the J end lost 12 bases, and 19 bases lay between the germline ends. CDR3: CASSPRWTHFGQFF. In nucleotides, the CDR3 is TGCGCCAGCAGCCCGAGGTGGACCCATTTTGGGCAGTTCTTC.

The V call is TRBV27, the J call TRBJ2-1; 15 bases are shared with TRBD2. The CDR3 sequence is 20 residues long. Germline V gene sequence: CDR1 MNHEY, CDR2 SMNVEV (reference sequence). Unmatched junction bases numbered 13, after V lost 7 bases and J lost 0 bases. CDR3 in DNA: TGTGCCAGCATTCGGAACCCGGGACTAGCGGGGGGCACCTCCTACAATGAGCAGTTCTTC. This gives the protein CASIRNPGLAGGTSYNEQFF.

In this sample, this clonotype turned up many times. This chain uses TRBV29-1 with TRBJ2-4, with TRBD1 matching 11 bases. The CDR3 is 14 amino acids. Germline CDR1 and CDR2: SQVTM and ANQGSEA. V lost 1 base to trimming and J lost 8 bases; unmatched junction nucleotides: 4. In DNA form, the CDR3 reads TGCAGCGTTGAAGGGACAGGGGGCTTGGACATTCAGTACTTC. Amino acids: CSVEGTGGLDIQYF.

This clonotype was seen a few times. This chain joins TRBV6-2 or TRBV6-3 and TRBJ2-1, with 7 positions matching TRBD2. The germline V gene has CDR1 MNHEY and CDR2 SVGEGT. This CDR3 region has 15 residues. V lost 7 bases and J lost 5; bases outside the gene matches: 11. The CDR3 sequence is CASTKTRLANNEQFF. The CDR3 nucleotides are TGTGCCAGCACCAAGACTCGACTAGCTAACAATGAGCAGTTCTTC.

This clonotype was seen a few times. The V and J genes are TRBV6-2 or TRBV6-3 and TRBJ2-5; maybe TRBD2 (6 bases). Trimming removed 2 bases at V and 0 bases at J, with 7 bases between. Germline V gene data show CDR1 as MNHEY and CDR2 as SVGEGT. CDR3 length: 14 amino acids. The CDR3: CASSYRGDQETQYF. CDR3 sequence (DNA): TGTGCCAGCAGTTACCGCGGGGACCAAGAGACCCAGTACTTC.

The V gene is TRBV18, the J gene TRBJ1-2, with 10 nucleotides matching TRBD1. The CDR3 extends over 14 amino acids. J lost 8 bases, V lost 3 bases, and 6 bases had no gene match. From germline, CDR1 is KGHSH and CDR2 LQKENI. CDR3 loop: CASSPTGGVEGYTF. CDR3 nucleotide sequence: TGTGCCAGCTCACCGACAGGGGGCGTGGAGGGCTACACCTTC.

This clonotype was found a few times. The CDR3 reads CASFGTALSEQYF. CDR3 DNA: TGTGCCAGCTTCGGGACAGCTCTCTCCGAGCAGTACTTC. The chain recombines TRBV6-1 with TRBJ2-7; 7 nucleotides line up with TRBD1. With V trimmed by 8 bases and J by 6 bases, 10 bases remained unmatched. There are 13 residues in the CDR3. From germline, CDR1 is MNHNS and CDR2 SASEGT.

The rearrangement joins TRBV12-3 or TRBV12-4 to TRBJ2-7, with a tentative D call TRBD2 (6 bases). V was pared by 4 bases and J by 1 base, with 17 bases between. This CDR3 spans 16 amino acids. The CDR3 nucleotides are TGTGCCAGCAGTTCCACTGCGGGACGGAATTCCTACGAGCAGTACTTC. Encoded protein: CASSSTAGRNSYEQYF.

The chain employs TRBV27 and TRBJ2-5, with D maybe TRBD1 (6 bases). Trimming removed 4 bases at V and 4 bases at J, with 13 bases between. CDR3 size: 14 residues. The V gene's germline CDR1 is MNHEY and CDR2 SMNVEV (reference sequence). CDR3 sequence: CASSSTGHPETQYF. The CDR3 DNA sequence: TGTGCCAGCAGTTCCACGGGACACCCAGAGACCCAGTACTTC.

This clonotype has at least ten counts. The chain has TRBV4-2 and TRBJ2-2; the D is unclear. V dropped 0 bases and J dropped 1 base, with 9 bases sitting between them. The germline CDR1 and CDR2 sequences are LGHNA and YNFKEQ. There are 16 residues in the CDR3. Here the CDR3 DNA reads TGTGCCAGCAGCCAAGATCCGCCGGGGAACACCGGGGAGCTGTTTTTT. It specifies CASSQDPPGNTGELFF.

This clonotype turned up a few times. This chain uses TRBV12-3 or TRBV12-4 with TRBJ2-7; 8 bases are a match to TRBD1. The CDR3 extends over 13 amino acids. The J segment lost 6 bases and the V segment lost 5 bases, leaving 6 bases of the junction unmatched. This CDR3 reads CASSPQGAGEQYF. CDR3 sequence (DNA): TGTGCCAGCAGTCCCCAGGGGGCCGGCGAGCAGTACTTC.